Listed below are T cell receptor beta chains from one sample, sequenced in a study of T-cell memory formation after mild COVID-19. TCRdb independently ran MiXCR on the 5' RACE reads; one entry per CDR3 protein. The sample holds around 60,000 distinct CDR3 sequences, over 7.5% seen once. Source material: PBMCs or a T cell subset sorted from them (not recorded which). These receptors were obtained from a man in his late teens or twenties who had mild COVID-19 (a few samples of this study predate the infection). Cell type and time point are not known. Each CDR3 is given with its conserved first and last residue. The D gene is left open where the match is weak. Clone size is shown for a subset of rows, as once, few, many or a class of expanded clone.

length	size	V	J	D	DNA	CDR3
16	many	TRBV7-8	TRBJ2-5	TRBD2	TGTGCCAGCAGCTGGGAGCCGGGACGCGGGGGGGAGACCCAGTACTTC	CASSWEPGRGGETQYF
14	few	TRBV5-1	TRBJ2-1	TRBD2	TGCGCCAGCAGGATCTATCCAGCGGGAATTGAGCAGTTCTTC	CASRIYPAGIEQFF
13	many	TRBV7-3	TRBJ2-5	.	TGTGCCAGCAGCTTTGCGCAGACGGAGACCCAGTACTTC	CASSFAQTETQYF
13	few	TRBV9	TRBJ1-1	.	TGTGCCTCAGCGACGGGGGTCGAGACTGAAGCTTTCTTT	CASATGVETEAFF
15	few	TRBV5-1	TRBJ2-3	TRBD2	TGCGCCAGCAGCTTGGAGGTAGCGGGGGCAGATACGCAGTATTTT	CASSLEVAGADTQYF
14	.	TRBV5-1	TRBJ1-1	TRBD1	TGCGCCAGCAGCCTGGGACAGGGGGCCGAAGAAGCTTTCTTT	CASSLGQGAEEAFF
15	.	TRBV7-2	TRBJ2-3	.	TGTGCCAGCAGCGACCCGAAGGAAGGCACAGATACGCAGTATTTT	CASSDPKEGTDTQYF
18	many	TRBV4-1	TRBJ2-3	TRBD2	TGCGCCAGCAGCCAAGGACCACTTCGGCGGGGGGGCCCAGATACGCAGTATTTT	CASSQGPLRRGGPDTQYF
16	few	TRBV18	TRBJ2-1	TRBD2	TGTGCCAGCTCACCACTCGGGACTAGCGCGGGCAATGAGCAGTTCTTC	CASSPLGTSAGNEQFF
14	.	TRBV18	TRBJ2-3	.	TGTGCCAGCACTCGAGGCCCAGGTTCTGATACGCAGTATTTT	CASTRGPGSDTQYF
13	few	TRBV5-1	TRBJ1-1	.	TGCGCCAGCAGCTTGGAGGAGGTCACTGAAGCTTTCTTT	CASSLEEVTEAFF
15	few	TRBV11-2	TRBJ2-3	TRBD1	TGTGCCAGCAGCTTAGGAAGTGGACAGGGGAAGACGCAGTATTTT	CASSLGSGQGKTQYF
15	few	TRBV27	TRBJ1-1	.	TGTGCCAGCAGTTTCGGGCCCGGTCTGAACACTGAAGCTTTCTTT	CASSFGPGLNTEAFF
14	.	TRBV20-1	TRBJ1-2	.	TGCAGTGCTAGGTGGGGGGGCGGAAACTATGGCTACACCTTC	CSARWGGGNYGYTF